This T cell receptor beta chain is drawn from a study of cytomegalovirus exposure and HLA in healthy donors (dated by TCRdb to the late 2010s). For the wider study: An earlier analysis of 587 of the donors reported approximately 290 Gb of sequence data and approximately 110 million unique TCR beta sequences from 150 million to 200 million T cells. Donor age, sex, ethnicity and CMV serostatus were collected together with the repertoire data. A later genetic analysis used genome-wide SNP genotypes for about 65% of the roughly 700 donors, treating that subset as a discovery cohort. Because of strong linkage in the cohort, roughly five DR-DQ haplotypes were treated as single units for association and clustering. A separate validation cohort of about 110 different subjects was used in addition to the roughly 700-subject first cohort. Typing coverage varied by locus: roughly 620-630 donors for A, B, C, DRB1 and DQB1; roughly 510 for DQA1; about 600 for DPA1; 400 to 480 for DPB1. The study was designed to test whether signatures of past pathogen exposure could be identified by cataloging public T cell receptors. HLA typing covered class I and class II loci at four-digit resolution. An early release that covered about 600 HLA-typed donors contained about 300 gigabases of sequencing data and approximately 85 million unique TCR sequences. To decide whether each TCR beta V gene segment behaved as functional or pseudogenic, an earlier analysis of over 500 of the donors relied on high-throughput TCR beta sequencing. A later analysis re-examined previously published TCR beta repertoires from 500 to 700 donors and added high-resolution HLA genotyping to investigate patterns of TCR occurrence. All discovery cohort repertoires had been generated on a single sequencing platform. Across around 400 genotyped donors of the cohort, an average of about 240,000 unique TCR beta nucleotide sequences per donor were sequenced, and approximately 19% of those sequences were non-productive. To predict cytomegalovirus infection status, the study combined high-throughput TCR immunosequencing, statistical association of individual TCRs with disease status, and machine learning. The T cell repertoires of 666 subjects were profiled by immunosequencing and related to cytomegalovirus serostatus. Rather than using new phenotypic data, the later analysis identified candidate immune exposures from TCR beta sequences and from how often those sequences occurred across donors. Of the roughly 390 genotyped donors, over 65% fell in the genetic ancestry cluster associated with self-reported Caucasian donors. Study-level results and caveats: Most CMV-associated TCR beta chains appeared to be HLA-restricted in a later analysis, and the HLA associations seemed to be driven largely by CMV exposure. The classifier was reported to diagnose cytomegalovirus status with high specificity and sensitivity in both the original and validation cohorts. Because counts were too low, seventeen rarely observed V segments, including chromosome 9 orphons, were excluded from the earlier analysis of 587 of the donors. Immune exposure information for the cohort was limited to CMV serostatus. In vitro tests confirmed that a few of the cytomegalovirus-associated TCR beta chains recognize cytomegalovirus antigens. A group of highly shared sequence variants was considered likely to be a technical artifact of the sequencing pipeline. In a later analysis, HLA-associated TCR beta chains were found to be more clonally expanded and to have lower generation probabilities than equally common non-associated chains. Broadly in line with IMGT annotations, most TCR beta V segments showed up in productive rearrangements about 87% or about 30% of the time in an earlier analysis of roughly 590 of the donors. Because some donors lacked HLA typing at each locus, the association tests relied only on the typed subset. The study gave a list of 150 to 200 TCR beta chains associated with cytomegalovirus. Specific HLA alleles were associated with over 15,000 TCR beta sequences at a false discovery rate of 0.05 in a later analysis. It was suggested by the authors that the approach could potentially be generalized to other disease states and immunological phenotypes. When HLA alleles, especially DR and DQ, strongly co-occurred, TCR associations were difficult to assign to individual alleles. In this cohort, only TCR beta chains were sequenced, and detectable features were limited by the absence of alpha or paired-chain data. Several of the top co-occurrence clusters appeared to be linked to parvovirus B19, influenza, CMV and Epstein-Barr virus, according to a later analysis. Across donors, most TCR sequences were observed very rarely, whereas some public TCRs were present in many individuals. A further reported finding was that TCR beta sequences accurately predicted the HLA-A and HLA-B alleles for most subjects in the first cohort. A later analysis found that TCR association rates varied across HLA loci, with DRB1 alleles showing the most associated TCRs and HLA-C alleles the fewest. Compared with the roughly 670-donor mean, donors in an Asian-associated ancestry cluster had fewer N-insertions in productive TCRs, according to a later genetic analysis. Correlated functional status among segregating V segments might reflect linkage disequilibrium, but an unknown experimental factor could not be ruled out. A later genetic analysis associated a missense DCLRE1C variant with V-gene and J-gene trimming of TCR beta chains, and an independent cohort replicated the association. Roughly uniform sequencing depth across donors was assumed in presence/absence analyses, although this assumption may not hold.

Preparation of the library involved the immunoSEQ multiplex PCR assay. For the multiplex PCR, a mixture combining 60 forward primers for TCR Vbeta segments and 13 reverse primers for TCR Jbeta segments was used. The CDR3 region of rearranged TCR beta genes was amplified from genomic DNA with a multiplex PCR assay. The Illumina HiSeq System was used to sequence the amplified TCR beta libraries as 87-base-pair reads. The authors' pipeline ran thus. Across the 670 or so repertoires, a later analysis counted tens of millions of unique TCR beta chains, some 11 million of which were shared by at least two donors. To remove PCR and sequencing errors, raw reads were error-corrected and collapsed into unique sequences using a nearest-neighbor algorithm that merged closely related sequences. V, D and J gene segments were assigned by aligning CDR3 sequences to IMGT reference sequences. For a sequence to be retained, a match of at least six nucleotides was required to both a V gene segment and a J gene segment. A rearrangement was called productive if the CDR3 had no stop codons and remained in frame with V and J, and every other rearrangement was called non-productive. Following IMGT convention, CDR3 was defined as the stretch from the second conserved V-encoded cysteine up to the conserved J-encoded phenylalanine. The earlier analysis of 550 to 650 of the donors excluded any sequence lacking an unambiguous match to a single V gene segment. In an earlier analysis of 587 of the donors, V segments were called functional above 56.7% productive rearrangements and were called segregating when the between-donor standard deviation exceeded 5%. A statistical classification framework was built to diagnose cytomegalovirus status from the catalog of TCR beta chain sequences. In a later analysis, TCR nucleotide sequences were compared against IMGT/GENE-DB human TR gene sequences so that V and J genes could be assigned. In a later analysis, CDR3 sequences and most-parsimonious VDJ recombination scenarios were assigned using the TCRdist pipeline. In a later analysis, each TCR beta chain was defined by its CDR3 amino acid sequence together with its V-gene family, and reads without a unique V-gene family were excluded. As a way to deal with suspected cross-contamination and a sequencing artifact, a later analysis dropped approximately 570 nucleotide sequences that were highly shared and had low generation probability. A later analysis calculated a clonal expansion index for each public chain from normalized within-repertoire ranks of inferred template counts. A later analysis computed generation probabilities with a VDJ recombination model fitted to out-of-frame rearrangements, and checked the results against IGoR. A later analysis scored TCR-TCR, TCR-HLA and TCR-CMV co-occurrence with hypergeometric tests, applying a repertoire-size bias correction to TCR pairs. A later analysis estimated false discovery rates by permuting HLA or CMV assignments 20 times. In a later analysis, co-occurring TCRs were grouped using DBSCAN, with TCRdist sequence similarity added in when clustering inside HLA-allele-positive subsets. For co-occurrence clustering, repertoires with fewer than 30,000 or more than 120,000 public chains were excluded, along with a handful of repertoires with anomalous nucleotide sharing. TCRdb carries this immuneACCESS record with in-frame sequences only. Its versions omit some clonotypes, under half of them owing to an unresolved V gene in the studies checked, with the rest unexplained. From that table come the V and J calls and clone size; the DNA was used to work out D and trimming. In all, the sample holds around 130,000 clones, and approximately 80% of those were seen once. Roughly 1.5% of the sample is taken by the ten largest.

As concerns this clone: This receptor's antigen is unknown. No much larger clone exists at a distance of one base, and base qualities are not known.

The cohort consisted of 600 or so healthy bone marrow donors. At the time of sampling, all cohort members were nominally healthy, though unrecorded immune exposures were likely present. The donor was CMV seronegative and belonged to the group of around 350 seronegative cohort members. Every donor gave a peripheral blood sample, and the peripheral blood mononuclear cells from that sample were used for TCR beta sequencing. Genomic DNA extraction from the blood cell samples was performed with the Qiagen DNeasy Blood Extraction Kit. Input material: PBMCs. This receptor was taken from a woman younger than 35 in good health and CMV-seronegative.

The DNA is as follows: TGTGCCAGCAGCTCCCAGGGGGCTCAAGAGACCCAGTACTTC. Its protein reads: CASSSQGAQETQYF. The V and J genes are TRBV7-9 and TRBJ2-5; 8 central bases correspond to TRBD1. According to the germline V gene (reference sequence), CDR1 reads SEHNR and CDR2 reads FQNEAQ. Measured from the cysteine to the phenylalanine, the CDR3 is 14 residues long. Only the CDR3 part of the read is kept: 42 bases, read in frame from the first base. The germline V end is reduced by 4 bases and the J end by 2 bases; junction bases left unmatched: 3.